These 4 T cell receptor beta chains were all obtained from the same sample, sequenced in a study (dated by TCRdb to between 2014 and 2017). Library construction relied on 5' RACE. The listed sequencing device is Illumina MiSeq. Clones were called with MiXCR by TCRdb after fastp trimmed the public reads at Q25, and only in-frame beta chains were retained. Each record represents a unique CDR3 protein, reported with the most common genes and DNA among its rows. The sample contains about 54,000 distinct CDR3 sequences, about a sixth of them found a single time. Around 2% of the sample is taken by the ten largest. Sequencing input: naive CD4+ T cells sorted from blood. The label giving this sample's cell subset or site can be read as: naive CD4+ T cells, CD4+CD45RA+CD25-. All receptors derive from a female donor with breast cancer.

Many counts were recorded for this clonotype. The chain recombines TRBV20-1 with TRBJ2-3; TRBD2 agrees at 14 bases. With 7 bases clipped from V and 5 bases from J, the junction kept 5 bases outside the gene matches. Per the germline V gene, CDR1 is DFQATT and CDR2 is SNEGSKA (reference sequence). The CDR3 contains 14 residues. The CDR3 is CSVDGLAGGDTQYF. Written as DNA, the CDR3 is TGCAGTGTTGACGGACTAGCGGGAGGAGATACGCAGTATTTT.

V usage is TRBV12-3 or TRBV12-4 and J usage is TRBJ1-4, with 9 bases lining up with TRBD1. The CDR3 has 14 residues. Losses at the gene ends were 7 bases for V and 8 bases for J; bases not matched to a gene: 8. The CDR3 coding sequence is TGTGCCAGCAAAACCGGGACAGGGTCAGAAAAACTGTTTTTT. It codes for CASKTGTGSEKLFF.

This chain joins TRBV3-1 and TRBJ1-1; D is undetermined. Trimming stripped 4 bases from V and 1 base from J, with 10 bases between. The CDR3 loop spans 14 amino acids. Germline V gene sequence: CDR1 LGHDT, CDR2 YNNKEL (reference sequence). This CDR3 is CASSRHDANTEAFF. CDR3 coding DNA: TGTGCCAGCAGCCGTCACGACGCGAACACTGAAGCTTTCTTT.

The chain recombines TRBV11-2 with TRBJ2-7, with 9 bases lining up with TRBD1. With V trimmed by 5 bases and J by 6 bases, 5 bases remained unmatched. Germline CDR1 reads SGHAT; CDR2 reads FQNNGV. The CDR3 has 13 residues. This CDR3 is CASSPDRGFEQYF. The CDR3 DNA is TGTGCCAGCAGCCCCGACAGGGGGTTCGAGCAGTACTTC.